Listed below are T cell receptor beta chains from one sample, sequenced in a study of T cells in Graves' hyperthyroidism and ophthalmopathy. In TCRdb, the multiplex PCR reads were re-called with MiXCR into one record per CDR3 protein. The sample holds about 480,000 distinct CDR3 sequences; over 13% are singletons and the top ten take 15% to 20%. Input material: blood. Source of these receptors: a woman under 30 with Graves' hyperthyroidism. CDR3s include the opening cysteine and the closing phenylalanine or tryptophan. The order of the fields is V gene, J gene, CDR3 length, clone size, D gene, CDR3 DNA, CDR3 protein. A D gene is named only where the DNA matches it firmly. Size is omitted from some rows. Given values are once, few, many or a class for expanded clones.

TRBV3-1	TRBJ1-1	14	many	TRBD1	TGTGCCAGCAGCGGACAGGGTGGGCTTTCTGAAGCTTTCTTT	CASSGQGGLSEAFF
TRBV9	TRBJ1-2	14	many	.	TGTGCCAGCAGCGTAGACCCGGACCACTATGGCTACACCTTC	CASSVDPDHYGYTF
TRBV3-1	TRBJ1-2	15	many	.	TGTGCCAGCAGCCCGGGCTACCAGGGCAACTATGGCTACACCTTC	CASSPGYQGNYGYTF
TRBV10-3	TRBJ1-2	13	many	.	TGTGCCATCAGGGGCGCAGGCCACTATGGCTACACCTTC	CAIRGAGHYGYTF
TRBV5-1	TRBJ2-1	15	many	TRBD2	TGCGCCAGCAGCACCTCTAGCGGGAGTTTCAATGAGCAGTTCTTC	CASSTSSGSFNEQFF
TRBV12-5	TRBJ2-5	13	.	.	TGTGCTAGTGGTTTGGTCGGGGATGAGACCCAGTACTTC	CASGLVGDETQYF
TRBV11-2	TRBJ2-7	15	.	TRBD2	TGTGCCAGCAGCTTAGACCCGGGAGGAGTTGGCGAGCAGTACTTC	CASSLDPGGVGEQYF
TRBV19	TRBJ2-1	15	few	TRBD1	TGTGCCAGTAACGTCCGGGACAGGGTGAGGAATGAGCAGTTCTTC	CASNVRDRVRNEQFF
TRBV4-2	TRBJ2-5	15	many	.	TGTGCCAGCAGCCAAGAATGGTCGGGCCAAGAGACCCAGTACTTC	CASSQEWSGQETQYF
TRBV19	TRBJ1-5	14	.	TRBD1	TGTGCCAGTACTCCGACAGGGGGGAATCAGCCCCAGCATTTT	CASTPTGGNQPQHF
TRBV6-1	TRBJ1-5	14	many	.	TGTGCCAGCATCACCGGGACCTATGATCAGCCCCAGCATTTT	CASITGTYDQPQHF
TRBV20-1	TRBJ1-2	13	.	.	TGCAGTGTAAGGCCAGGGGAGGGCTATGGCTACACCTTC	CSVRPGEGYGYTF
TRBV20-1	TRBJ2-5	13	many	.	TGCAGTGCAAGAGATATACACGGAAAGACCCAGTACTTC	CSARDIHGKTQYF
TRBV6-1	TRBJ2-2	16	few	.	TGTGCCAGCAGTAAGCGGGTTGGGGGCCACACCGGGGAGCTGTTTTTT	CASSKRVGGHTGELFF
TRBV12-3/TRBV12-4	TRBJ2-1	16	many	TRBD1	TGTGCCAGCAGTCCAGGGGGTAGATTCGGGGACAATGAGCAGTTCTTC	CASSPGGRFGDNEQFF
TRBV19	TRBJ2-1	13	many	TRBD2	TGTGCCAGTGGGACTAGCGACTACAATGAGCAGTTCTTC	CASGTSDYNEQFF
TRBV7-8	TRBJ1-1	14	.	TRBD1	TGTGCCAGCACCCCCGGACAGGGGAACACTGAAGCTTTCTTT	CASTPGQGNTEAFF
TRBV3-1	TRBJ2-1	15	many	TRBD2	TGTGCCAGCAGCCATAAACTAGCGGGTTACAATGAGCAGTTCTTC	CASSHKLAGYNEQFF
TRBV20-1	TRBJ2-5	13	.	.	TGCAGTGCTAGGGGCGGAGGAGAAGAGACCCAGTACTTC	CSARGGGEETQYF
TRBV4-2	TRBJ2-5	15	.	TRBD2	TGTGCCAGCAGCCGGTGGGAGGGCCTCCAAGAGACCCAGTACTTC	CASSRWEGLQETQYF
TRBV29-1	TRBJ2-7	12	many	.	TGCAGCGTCACACAGGGCCCCTACGAGCAGTACTTC	CSVTQGPYEQYF
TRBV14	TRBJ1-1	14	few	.	TGTGCCAGCAGCCAAACTACCCCGAACACTGAAGCTTTCTTT	CASSQTTPNTEAFF
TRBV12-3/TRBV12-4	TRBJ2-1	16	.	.	TGTGCCAGCAGACGGGACGGATTAAGCTCCTACAATGAGCAGTTCTTC	CASRRDGLSSYNEQFF
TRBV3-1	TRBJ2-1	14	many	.	TGTGCCAGCAGCCAAGTTGGCTCCTACAATGAGCAGTTCTTC	CASSQVGSYNEQFF
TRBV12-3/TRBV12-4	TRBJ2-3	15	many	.	TGTGCCAGCAGTCTAGGGGGGACACCACGAGTAATGCAGTATTTT	CASSLGGTPRVMQYF
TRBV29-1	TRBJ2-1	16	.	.	TGCAGCGTTGAAGATTCAGGGCGGCCCCTCTGGGGTGAGCAGTTCTTC	CSVEDSGRPLWGEQFF
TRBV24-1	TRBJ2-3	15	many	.	TGTGCCACCAGTGACAAACGGACCTCATCGGATACGCAGTATTTT	CATSDKRTSSDTQYF
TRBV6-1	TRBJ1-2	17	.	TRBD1	TGTGCCAGCAGTATCCTCCGGGACAGGGGGCTGAGACGTGGCTACACCTTC	CASSILRDRGLRRGYTF
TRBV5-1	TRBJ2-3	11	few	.	TGCGCCAGCAAAAGCGCAGATACGCAGTATTTT	CASKSADTQYF
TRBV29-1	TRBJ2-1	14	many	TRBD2	TGCAGCGTTGATCGGGCGGGAGGTTACAATGAGCAGTTCTTC	CSVDRAGGYNEQFF
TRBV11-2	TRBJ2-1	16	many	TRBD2	TGTGCCAGCAGCTTAGTTGTAACTAGCGGGTACAATGAGCAGTTCTTC	CASSLVVTSGYNEQFF
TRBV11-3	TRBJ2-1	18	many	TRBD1	TGTGCCAGCAGCTTAGACGGGACAGGGGGCGATTCCTACAATGAGCAGTTCTTC	CASSLDGTGGDSYNEQFF
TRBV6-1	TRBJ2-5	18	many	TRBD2	TGTGCCAGCAGTTTGGGACTAGCGGGAGCATCTTCCCAAGAGACCCAGTACTTC	CASSLGLAGASSQETQYF
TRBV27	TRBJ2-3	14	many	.	TGTGCCAGCAGTTCGGCGGGCAGAACAGATACGCAGTATTTT	CASSSAGRTDTQYF
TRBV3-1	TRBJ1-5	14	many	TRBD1	TGTGCCAGCACCCCCGGGACAGGGTATCAGCCCCAGCATTTT	CASTPGTGYQPQHF